This T cell receptor (beta chain) originates from a study of T cells in Graves' hyperthyroidism and ophthalmopathy (dated by TCRdb to between 2018 and 2021). Context from the whole study: Peripheral blood samples were taken at the time of initial diagnosis, prior to any treatment. After blood sampling, hyperthyroidism patients were treated with methimazole at a starting dose of 30 mg daily, and ophthalmopathy patients were treated with high-dose intravenous methylprednisolone. In addition, the study compared T-cell repertoires in thyroid tissue and in blood from roughly six Graves' hyperthyroidism patients. The approximately 95 discovery patients were divided at random into training and test sets in a 7:3 ratio. The paper describes TCR Vbeta CDR3 sequencing of 120 to 150 peripheral blood samples, made up of around 41 ophthalmopathy patients, 70 to 80 hyperthyroidism patients and 17 progressor patients. Whether ophthalmopathy could be predicted prospectively was tested in an independent validation cohort made up of 18 to 20 hyperthyroidism patients plus 17 patients who later progressed to ophthalmopathy. A discovery cohort of around 98 patients, 43 with Graves' ophthalmopathy and approximately 57 with stable Graves' hyperthyroidism, was used to find distinguishing TCR V-J signatures.

A patient counted as having stable Graves' hyperthyroidism if no progression to ophthalmopathy occurred over 18 months of follow-up. Hyperthyroidism patients were aged 18 to 65 years and newly diagnosed, with disease duration of less than 2 months. The study excluded patients with uncontrolled infections, other autoimmune diseases, pregnancy or lactation. Diagnoses relied on clinical symptoms, serum thyroxine and TRAb, thyroid ultrasound and orbital computed tomography. Ficoll-Paque density gradient centrifugation was used to isolate PBMCs from approximately 10 ml of fresh peripheral blood. Total RNA was extracted using Trizol reagent, and RNA quality was assessed on an Agilent 2100 Bioanalyzer. Amplification of TCR beta CDR3 regions was carried out from RNA transcripts. For the first round of RT-PCR on the TCR CDR3, the HTBI primer set was used together with the Qiagen OneStep RT-PCR kit. The libraries were constructed in a second round of multiplex PCR and then size-selected and purified. Libraries were sequenced paired-end with 100 bp reads on an Illumina HiSeq2000. Per the authors' processing: SOAPnuke was used to process the raw data, removing reads that contained adapters or uncalled bases, had a mean Phred below 15, or lacked an exact match to the constant primer or identifier. High-quality paired reads were merged with COPE v1.2.5, and unique nucleotide sequences were defined as clonotypes. MiTCR v1.1 was used to align clonotypes to the IMGT TRBV, TRBD and TRBJ reference segments. Analysis was restricted to V-J combinations with a frequency above 0.0001, which covered 99% to 99.2% of repertoires. The TCS score was defined as the ratio of F50 (clonal expansion) to E x V (chaos), calculated using BLOSUM62-based TCRdist between CDR3 peptides within each V-J. Welch's t-statistics and random forest reduced several hundred V-J features to some 14, which were used in a naive Bayes classifier (R e1071). The similarity between thyroid and blood repertoires was quantified using the Morisita-Horn index. In-frame beta chains were kept once TCRdb had trimmed the public reads at Q25 with fastp and called clones with MiXCR. Each CDR3 protein gets just one entry, which takes the most common genes and DNA from the rows behind it. The V and J calls were not made by the authors but by TCRdb's processing. This sample lists over 700,000 distinct CDR3 sequences; about two fifths were detected once. The top ten hold over 8% of the sample.

This clonotype occurred many times. The specificity of this receptor is unknown. Nothing much larger sits one base from this clone, and base qualities are not available. What the authors observed across the whole study: No statistical method was used to fix the sample size in advance, and group allocation was not hidden from the investigators. During validation, the model predicted progression to ophthalmopathy a median of approximately six months ahead of onset, with almost 71% sensitivity and around 72% specificity. In cross-validation, a model built on a 13 V-J signature told ophthalmopathy apart from stable hyperthyroidism with 87.88% sensitivity and about 81% specificity, and in testing the same model reached 80%/75%. Most expanded thyroid clonotypes (frequency above 0.001) were also detected in blood, suggesting blood repertoires may reflect thyroid immune responses.

According to the germline V gene (reference sequence), CDR1 reads LNHDA and CDR2 reads SQIVND. Relative to germline, V is missing 6 bases and J is missing 6 bases, with 7 bases of the junction outside any gene match. The CDR3 starts with the cysteine, ends with the phenylalanine, and has 13 residues. The entry retains the CDR3 DNA only, 39 bases that are in frame from base 1. The sample comprised blood. The receptor comes from a man between 18 and 35 years old with Graves' hyperthyroidism. The chain is encoded by TRBV19 joined to TRBJ1-2; a stretch of 7 junction bases matches TRBD1. The CDR3 in this case is CASSLTGDDGYTF. The nucleotides read TGTGCCAGTAGCCTTACAGGGGATGATGGCTACACCTTC.